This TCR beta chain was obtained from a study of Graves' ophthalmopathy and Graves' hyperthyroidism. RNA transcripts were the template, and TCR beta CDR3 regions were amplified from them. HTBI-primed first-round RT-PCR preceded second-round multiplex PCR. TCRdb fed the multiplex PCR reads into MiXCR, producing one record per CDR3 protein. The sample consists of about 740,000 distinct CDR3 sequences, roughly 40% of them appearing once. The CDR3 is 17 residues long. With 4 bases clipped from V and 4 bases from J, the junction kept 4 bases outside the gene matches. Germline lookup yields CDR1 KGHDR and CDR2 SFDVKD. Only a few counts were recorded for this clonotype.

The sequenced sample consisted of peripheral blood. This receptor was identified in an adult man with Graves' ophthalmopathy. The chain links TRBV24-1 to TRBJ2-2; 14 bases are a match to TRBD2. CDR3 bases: TGTGCCACCAGTGACCAGACTAGCGGGGGGGCCACCGGGGAGCTGTTTTTT. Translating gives CATSDQTSGGATGELFF.